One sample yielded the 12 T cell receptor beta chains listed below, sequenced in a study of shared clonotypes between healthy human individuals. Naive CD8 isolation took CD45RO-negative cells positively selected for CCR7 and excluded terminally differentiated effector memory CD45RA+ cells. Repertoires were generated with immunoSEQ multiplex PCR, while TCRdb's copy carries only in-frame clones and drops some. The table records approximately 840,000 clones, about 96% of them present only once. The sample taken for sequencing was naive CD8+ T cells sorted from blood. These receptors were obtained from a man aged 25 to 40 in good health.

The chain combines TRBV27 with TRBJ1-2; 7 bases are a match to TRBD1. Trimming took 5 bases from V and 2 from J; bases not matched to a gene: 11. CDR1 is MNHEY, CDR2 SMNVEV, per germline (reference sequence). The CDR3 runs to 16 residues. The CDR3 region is CASSPRDRASNYGYTF. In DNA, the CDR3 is TGTGCCAGCAGTCCTCGGGACAGAGCCTCCAACTATGGCTACACCTTC.

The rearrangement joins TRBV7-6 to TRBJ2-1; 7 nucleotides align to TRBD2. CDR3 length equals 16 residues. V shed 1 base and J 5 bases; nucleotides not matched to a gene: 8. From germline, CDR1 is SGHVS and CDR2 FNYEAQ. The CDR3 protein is CASSLGLAGNNNEQFF. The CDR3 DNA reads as TGTGCCAGCAGCTTAGGACTAGCCGGAAACAACAATGAGCAGTTCTTC.

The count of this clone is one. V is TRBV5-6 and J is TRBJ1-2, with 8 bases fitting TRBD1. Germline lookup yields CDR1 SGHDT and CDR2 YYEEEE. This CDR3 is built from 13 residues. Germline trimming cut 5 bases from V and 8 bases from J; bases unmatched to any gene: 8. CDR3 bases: TGTGCCAGCAGTTACGGGACAGGCGACGGCTACACCTTC. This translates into CASSYGTGDGYTF.

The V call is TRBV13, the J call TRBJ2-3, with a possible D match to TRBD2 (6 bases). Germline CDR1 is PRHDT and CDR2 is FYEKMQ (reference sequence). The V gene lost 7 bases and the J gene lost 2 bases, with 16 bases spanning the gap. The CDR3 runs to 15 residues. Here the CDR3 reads CASKLWEDNTDTQYF. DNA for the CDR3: TGTGCCAGCAAACTCTGGGAGGACAACACAGATACGCAGTATTTT.

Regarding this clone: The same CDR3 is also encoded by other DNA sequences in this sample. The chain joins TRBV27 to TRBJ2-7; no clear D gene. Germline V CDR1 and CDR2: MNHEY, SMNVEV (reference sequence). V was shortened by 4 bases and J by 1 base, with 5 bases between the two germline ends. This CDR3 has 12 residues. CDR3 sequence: CASSSLSYEQYF. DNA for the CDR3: TGTGCCAGCAGTTCGCTTTCCTACGAGCAGTACTTC.

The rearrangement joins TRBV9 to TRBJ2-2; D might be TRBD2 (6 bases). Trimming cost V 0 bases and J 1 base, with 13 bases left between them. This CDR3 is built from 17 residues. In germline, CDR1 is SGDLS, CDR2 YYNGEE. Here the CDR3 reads CASSVATSSENTGELFF. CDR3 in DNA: TGTGCCAGCAGCGTAGCTACTTCTAGCGAGAACACCGGGGAGCTGTTTTTT. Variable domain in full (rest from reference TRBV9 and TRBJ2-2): DSGVTQTPKHLITATGQRVTLRCSPRSGDLSVYWYQQSLDQGLQFLIQYYNGEERAKGNILERFSAQQFPDLHSELNLSSLELGDSALYFCASSVATSSENTGELFFGEGSRLTVL.

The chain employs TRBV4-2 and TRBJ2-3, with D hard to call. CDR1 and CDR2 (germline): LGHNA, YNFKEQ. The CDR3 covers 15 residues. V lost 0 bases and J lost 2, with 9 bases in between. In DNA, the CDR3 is TGTGCCAGCAGCCAAGATAACGCCCTCACAGATACGCAGTATTTT. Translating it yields CASSQDNALTDTQYF.

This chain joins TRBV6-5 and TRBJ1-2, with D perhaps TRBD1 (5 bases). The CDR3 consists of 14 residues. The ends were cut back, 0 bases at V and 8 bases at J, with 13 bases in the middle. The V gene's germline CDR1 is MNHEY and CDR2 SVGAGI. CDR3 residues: CASSYSTGDGGYTF. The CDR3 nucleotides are TGTGCCAGCAGTTACTCGACGGGGGATGGAGGCTACACCTTC.

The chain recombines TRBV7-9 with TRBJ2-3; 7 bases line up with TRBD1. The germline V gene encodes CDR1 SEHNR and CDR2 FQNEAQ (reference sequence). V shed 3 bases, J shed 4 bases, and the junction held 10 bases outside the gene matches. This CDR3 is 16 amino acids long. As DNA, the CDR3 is TGTGCCAGCAGCTTTGGCCGGGACAGTGACTCAGATACGCAGTATTTT. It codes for CASSFGRDSDSDTQYF.

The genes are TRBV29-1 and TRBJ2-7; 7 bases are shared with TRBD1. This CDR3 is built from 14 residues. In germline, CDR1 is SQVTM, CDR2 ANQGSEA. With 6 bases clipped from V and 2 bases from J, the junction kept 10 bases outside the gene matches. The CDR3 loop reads CSVQGGSQPYEQYF. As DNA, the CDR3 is TGCAGCGTCCAAGGGGGCTCCCAACCCTACGAGCAGTACTTC.

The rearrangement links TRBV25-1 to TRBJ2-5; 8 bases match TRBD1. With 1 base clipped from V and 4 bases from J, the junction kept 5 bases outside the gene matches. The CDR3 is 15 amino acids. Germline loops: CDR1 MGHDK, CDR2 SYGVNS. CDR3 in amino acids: CASSEWGQATETQYF. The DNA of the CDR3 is TGTGCCAGCAGTGAATGGGGACAGGCGACAGAGACCCAGTACTTC.

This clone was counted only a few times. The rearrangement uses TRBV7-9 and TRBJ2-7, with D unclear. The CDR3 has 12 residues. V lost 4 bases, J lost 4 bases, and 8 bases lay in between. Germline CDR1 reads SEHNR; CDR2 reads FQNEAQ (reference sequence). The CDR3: CASSSQEYEQYF. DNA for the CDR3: TGTGCCAGCAGCTCTCAGGAATACGAGCAGTACTTC.